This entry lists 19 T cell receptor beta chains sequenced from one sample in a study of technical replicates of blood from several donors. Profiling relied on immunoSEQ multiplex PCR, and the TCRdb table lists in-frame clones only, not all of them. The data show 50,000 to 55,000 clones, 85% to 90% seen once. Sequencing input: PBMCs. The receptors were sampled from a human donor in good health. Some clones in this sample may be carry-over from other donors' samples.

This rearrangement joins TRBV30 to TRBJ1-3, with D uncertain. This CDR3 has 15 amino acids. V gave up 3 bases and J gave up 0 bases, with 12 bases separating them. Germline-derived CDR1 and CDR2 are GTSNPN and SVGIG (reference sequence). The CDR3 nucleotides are TGTGCCTGGAGACAGACCGTAAGCTCTGGAAACACCATATATTTT. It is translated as CAWRQTVSSGNTIYF.

The CDR3 bases are TGTGCCAGCAGCACCGACGGAGTTTCTCAGCCCCAGCATTTT. This sequence encodes CASSTDGVSQPQHF. J is TRBJ1-5 and V is TRBV5-5; no clear D. Germline-derived CDR1 and CDR2 are SGHKS and YYEKEE (reference sequence). The V gene lost 4 bases and the J gene lost 6 bases, with 14 bases spanning the gap. CDR3 length: 14 amino acids.

The CDR3 DNA follows: TGTGCCAGCAGCCTCGGGAGTTCCTACAATGAGCAGTTCTTC. Protein: CASSLGSSYNEQFF. This chain connects TRBV7-9 to TRBJ2-1; maybe TRBD2 (6 bases). CDR1 and CDR2 from the germline V gene are SEHNR and FQNEAQ (reference sequence). The CDR3 has 14 amino acids. Trimming stripped 5 bases from V and 1 base from J, with 9 bases between.

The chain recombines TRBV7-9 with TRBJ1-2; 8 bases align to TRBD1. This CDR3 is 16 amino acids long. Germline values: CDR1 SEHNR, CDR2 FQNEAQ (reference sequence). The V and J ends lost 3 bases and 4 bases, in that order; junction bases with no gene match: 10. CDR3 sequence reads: CASSFSVWTGPYGYTF. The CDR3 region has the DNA TGTGCCAGCAGCTTTAGCGTGTGGACAGGGCCCTATGGCTACACCTTC.

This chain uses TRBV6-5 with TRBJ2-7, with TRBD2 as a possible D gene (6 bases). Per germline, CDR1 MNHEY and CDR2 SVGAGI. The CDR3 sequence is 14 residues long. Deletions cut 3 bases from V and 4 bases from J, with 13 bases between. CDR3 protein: CASSYEAGGYEQYF. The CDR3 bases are TGTGCCAGCAGTTATGAAGCGGGCGGGTACGAGCAGTACTTC.

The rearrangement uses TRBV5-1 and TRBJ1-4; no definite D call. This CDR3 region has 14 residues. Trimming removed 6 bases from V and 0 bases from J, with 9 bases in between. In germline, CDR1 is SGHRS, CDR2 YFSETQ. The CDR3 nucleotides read TGCGCCAGCAATGCAGGTGCAACTAATGAAAAACTGTTTTTT. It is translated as CASNAGATNEKLFF.

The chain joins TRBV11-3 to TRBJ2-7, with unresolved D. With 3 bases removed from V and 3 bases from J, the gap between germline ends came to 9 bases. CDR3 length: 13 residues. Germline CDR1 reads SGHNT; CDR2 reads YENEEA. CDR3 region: CASSFGEFYEQYF. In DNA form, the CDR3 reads TGTGCCAGCAGCTTTGGAGAATTCTACGAGCAGTACTTC.

The CDR3 DNA follows: TGTGCCATCACCGACAGGGAGGTCACTGGGGCCAACGTCCTGACTTTC. Its translation is CAITDREVTGANVLTF. This chain joins TRBV10-3 and TRBJ2-6, with D maybe TRBD1 (7 bases). The CDR3 length is 16 residues. Deletions cut 7 bases from V and 2 bases from J, with 15 bases between. Germline V lookup: CDR1 ENHRY, CDR2 SYGVKD.

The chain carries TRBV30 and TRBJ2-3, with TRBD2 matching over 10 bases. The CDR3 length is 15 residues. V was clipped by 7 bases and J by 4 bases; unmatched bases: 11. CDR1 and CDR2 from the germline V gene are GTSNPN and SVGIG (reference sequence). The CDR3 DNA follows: TGTGCCTCTAATCCGGGACTAGCGTACCCAGATACGCAGTATTTT. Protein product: CASNPGLAYPDTQYF.

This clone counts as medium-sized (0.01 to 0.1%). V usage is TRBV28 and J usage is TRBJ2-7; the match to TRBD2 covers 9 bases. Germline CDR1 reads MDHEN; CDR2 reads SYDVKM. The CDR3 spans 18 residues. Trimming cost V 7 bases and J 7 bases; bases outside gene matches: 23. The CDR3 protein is CASIWASGVLGPMEEQYF. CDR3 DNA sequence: TGTGCCAGCATCTGGGCTAGCGGGGTCCTGGGGCCTATGGAGGAGCAGTACTTC.

CDR3 in amino acids: CASSLDGIYGYTF. Here the CDR3 DNA reads TGTGCCAGCAGCTTAGATGGCATCTATGGCTACACCTTC. The chain recombines TRBV7-2 with TRBJ1-2; D remains unclear. Trimming took off 1 base at V and 4 bases at J, with 7 bases between the two ends. Looked up from germline, CDR1 is SGHTA and CDR2 is FQGNSA. This CDR3 contains 13 residues.

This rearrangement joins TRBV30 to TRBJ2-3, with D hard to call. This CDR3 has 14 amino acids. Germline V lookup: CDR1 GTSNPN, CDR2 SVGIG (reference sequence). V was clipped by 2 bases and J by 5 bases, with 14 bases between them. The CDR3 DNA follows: TGTGCCTGGAGTTCCGGAAGGAGACTAGATACGCAGTATTTT. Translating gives CAWSSGRRLDTQYF.

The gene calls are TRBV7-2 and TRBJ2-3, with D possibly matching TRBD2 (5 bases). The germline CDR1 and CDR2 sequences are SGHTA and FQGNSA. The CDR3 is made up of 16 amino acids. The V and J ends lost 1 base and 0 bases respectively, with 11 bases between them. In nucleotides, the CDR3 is TGTGCCAGCAGCTTAGTTGTGGGAGCGAGCACAGATACGCAGTATTTT. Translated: CASSLVVGASTDTQYF.

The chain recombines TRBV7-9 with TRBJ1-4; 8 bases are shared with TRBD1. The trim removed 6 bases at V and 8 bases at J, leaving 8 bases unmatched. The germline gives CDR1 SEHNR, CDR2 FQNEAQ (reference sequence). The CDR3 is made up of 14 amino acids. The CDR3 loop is CASSLDRAGEKLFF. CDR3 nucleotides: TGTGCCAGCAGTTTGGACAGGGCGGGGGAAAAACTGTTTTTT.

The CDR3: CAWRGQGAIGYEQYF. The CDR3, as DNA: TGTGCCTGGAGGGGACAGGGGGCGATCGGCTACGAGCAGTACTTC. This chain joins TRBV30 and TRBJ2-7; 12 nucleotides agree with TRBD1. The CDR3 extends over 15 amino acids. V shed 3 bases and J 3 bases; nucleotides not matched to a gene: 6. Germline V gives CDR1 GTSNPN, CDR2 SVGIG (reference sequence).

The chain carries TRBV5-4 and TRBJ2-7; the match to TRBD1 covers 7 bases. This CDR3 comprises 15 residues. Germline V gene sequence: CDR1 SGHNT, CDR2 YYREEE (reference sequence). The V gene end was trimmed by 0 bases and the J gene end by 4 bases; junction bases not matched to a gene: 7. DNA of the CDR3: TGTGCCAGCAGCTTGGGCTTGACAGGGTTTTACGAGCAGTACTTC. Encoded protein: CASSLGLTGFYEQYF.

The CDR3 DNA sequence: TGTGCCAGCAGCCCAGGGAAAACTAACTATGGCTACACCTTC. It yields the protein CASSPGKTNYGYTF. The chain is built from TRBV7-9 and TRBJ1-2; TRBD1 might be the D (5 bases). The V gene's germline CDR1 is SEHNR and CDR2 FQNEAQ (reference sequence). Trimming stripped 5 bases from V and 0 bases from J, with 10 bases between. The CDR3 consists of 14 residues.

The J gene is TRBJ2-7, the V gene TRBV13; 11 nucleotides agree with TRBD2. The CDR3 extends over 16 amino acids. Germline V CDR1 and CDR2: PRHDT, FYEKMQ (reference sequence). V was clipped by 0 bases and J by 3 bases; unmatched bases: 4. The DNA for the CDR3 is TGTGCCAGCAGCTTAGGGCAGGGACTAGCGGACTACGAGCAGTACTTC. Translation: CASSLGQGLADYEQYF.

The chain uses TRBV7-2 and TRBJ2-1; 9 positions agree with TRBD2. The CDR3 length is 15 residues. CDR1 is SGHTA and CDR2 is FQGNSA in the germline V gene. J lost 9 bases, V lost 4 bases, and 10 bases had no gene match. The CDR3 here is CASSSQLAGRGEQFF. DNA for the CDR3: TGTGCCAGCAGCTCCCAGCTAGCGGGACGCGGTGAGCAGTTCTTC.